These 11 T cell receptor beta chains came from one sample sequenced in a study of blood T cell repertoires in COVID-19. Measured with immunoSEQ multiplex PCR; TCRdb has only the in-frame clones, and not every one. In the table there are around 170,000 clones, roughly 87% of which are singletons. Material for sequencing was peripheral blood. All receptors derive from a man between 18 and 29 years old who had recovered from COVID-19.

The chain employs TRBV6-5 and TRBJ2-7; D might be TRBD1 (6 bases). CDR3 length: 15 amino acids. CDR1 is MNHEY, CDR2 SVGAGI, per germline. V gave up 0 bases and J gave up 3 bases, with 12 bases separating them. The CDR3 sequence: CASSYSTQGIYEQYF. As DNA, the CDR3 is TGTGCCAGCAGTTACTCGACCCAGGGGATCTACGAGCAGTACTTC.

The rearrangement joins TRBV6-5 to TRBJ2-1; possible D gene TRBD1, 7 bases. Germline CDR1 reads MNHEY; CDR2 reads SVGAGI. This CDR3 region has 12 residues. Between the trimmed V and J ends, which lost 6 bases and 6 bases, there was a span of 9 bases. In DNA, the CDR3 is TGTGCCAGCAGCCAGGGGGGCAATGAGCAGTTCTTC. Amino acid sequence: CASSQGGNEQFF.

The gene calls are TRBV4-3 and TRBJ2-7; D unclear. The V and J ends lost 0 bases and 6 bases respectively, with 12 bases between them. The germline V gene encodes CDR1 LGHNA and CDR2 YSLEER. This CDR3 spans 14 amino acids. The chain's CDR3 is CASSQEATASEQYF. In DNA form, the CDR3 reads TGCGCCAGCAGCCAAGAAGCGACCGCCTCCGAGCAGTACTTC.

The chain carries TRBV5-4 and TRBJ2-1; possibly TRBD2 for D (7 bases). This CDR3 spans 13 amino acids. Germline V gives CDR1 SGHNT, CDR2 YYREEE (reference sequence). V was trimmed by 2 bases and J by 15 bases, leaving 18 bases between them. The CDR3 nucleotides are TGTGCCAGCAGCTTTGGGGGGGGGCGCATTCTGTTCTTC. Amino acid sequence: CASSFGGGRILFF.

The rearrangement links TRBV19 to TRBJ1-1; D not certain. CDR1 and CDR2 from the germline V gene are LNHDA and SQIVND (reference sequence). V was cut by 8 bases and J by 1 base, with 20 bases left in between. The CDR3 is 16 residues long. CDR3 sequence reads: CASDRAGIVGNTEAFF. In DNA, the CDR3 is TGTGCCAGTGATCGGGCGGGGATAGTAGGGAACACTGAAGCTTTCTTT.

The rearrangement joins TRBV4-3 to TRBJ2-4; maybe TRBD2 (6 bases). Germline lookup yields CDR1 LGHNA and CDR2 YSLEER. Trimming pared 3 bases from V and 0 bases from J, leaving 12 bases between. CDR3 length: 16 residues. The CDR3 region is CASSQAPAGAKNIQYF. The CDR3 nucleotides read TGCGCCAGCAGCCAGGCACCAGCGGGAGCCAAAAACATTCAGTACTTC.

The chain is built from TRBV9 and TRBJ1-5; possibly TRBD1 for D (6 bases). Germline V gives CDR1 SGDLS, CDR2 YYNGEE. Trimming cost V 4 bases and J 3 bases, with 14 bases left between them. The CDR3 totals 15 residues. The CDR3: CASSPADRPNQPQHF. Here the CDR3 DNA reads TGTGCCAGCAGCCCAGCGGACAGACCCAATCAGCCCCAGCATTTT.

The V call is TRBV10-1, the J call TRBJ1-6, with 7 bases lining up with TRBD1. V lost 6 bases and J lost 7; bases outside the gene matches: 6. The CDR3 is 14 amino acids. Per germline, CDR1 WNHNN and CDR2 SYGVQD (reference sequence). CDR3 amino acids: CASRGQAQNSPLHF. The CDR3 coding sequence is TGCGCCAGCAGAGGACAGGCTCAGAATTCACCCCTCCACTTT.

The DNA for the CDR3 is TGCGCCAGCACCCCCGAGGTGGGAGGGGTCCTCCAAGAGACCCAGTACTTC. Its protein is CASTPEVGGVLQETQYF. The genes are TRBV5-1 and TRBJ2-5; TRBD2 matches 7 bases. Looked up from germline, CDR1 is SGHRS and CDR2 is YFSETQ. V lost 6 bases, J lost 1 base, and 15 bases stayed unmatched. The CDR3 length is 17 residues.

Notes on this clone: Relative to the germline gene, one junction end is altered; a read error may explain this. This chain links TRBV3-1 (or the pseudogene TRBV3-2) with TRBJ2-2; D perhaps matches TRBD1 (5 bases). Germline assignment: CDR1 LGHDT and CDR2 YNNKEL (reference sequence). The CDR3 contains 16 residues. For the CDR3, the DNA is TGTGCCAGCACCCTAAACCCGCCAGGGAACCCCGGGGAGCTGTTTTTT. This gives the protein CASTLNPPGNPGELFF.

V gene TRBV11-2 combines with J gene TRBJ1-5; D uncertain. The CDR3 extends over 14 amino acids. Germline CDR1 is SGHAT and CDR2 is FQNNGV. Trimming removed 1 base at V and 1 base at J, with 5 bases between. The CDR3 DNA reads TGTGCCAGCAGCTTAGGCAGGAGCAATCAGCCCCAGCATTTT. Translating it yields CASSLGRSNQPQHF.